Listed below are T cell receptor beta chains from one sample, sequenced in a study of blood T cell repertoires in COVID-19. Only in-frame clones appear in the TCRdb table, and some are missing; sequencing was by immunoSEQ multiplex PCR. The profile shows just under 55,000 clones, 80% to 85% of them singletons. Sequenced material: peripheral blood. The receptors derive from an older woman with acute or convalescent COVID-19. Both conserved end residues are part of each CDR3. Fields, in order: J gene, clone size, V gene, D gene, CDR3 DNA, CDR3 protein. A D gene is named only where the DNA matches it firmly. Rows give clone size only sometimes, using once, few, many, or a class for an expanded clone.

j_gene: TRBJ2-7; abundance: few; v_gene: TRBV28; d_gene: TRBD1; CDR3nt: TGTGCCAGCAGTTTATTGGGACAGGGTTTTGAGCAGTACTTC; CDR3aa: CASSLLGQGFEQYF
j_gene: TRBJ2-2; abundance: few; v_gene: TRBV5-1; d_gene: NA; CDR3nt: TGCGCCAGCAGCCAAATTTCAGGGTCTCCCGGGGAGCTGTTTTTT; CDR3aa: CASSQISGSPGELFF
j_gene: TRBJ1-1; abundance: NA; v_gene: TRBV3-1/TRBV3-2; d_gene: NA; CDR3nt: TGTGCCAGCAGCCCACGGCCGACAACCCAAGCTTTCTTT; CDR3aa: CASSPRPTTQAFF
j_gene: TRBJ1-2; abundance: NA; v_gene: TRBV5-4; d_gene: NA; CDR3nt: TGTGCCAGCAGCTTGGTGGGGGGTGGCTACACCTTC; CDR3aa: CASSLVGGGYTF
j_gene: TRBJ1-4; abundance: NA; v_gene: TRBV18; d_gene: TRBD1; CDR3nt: TGTGCCAGCTCCCATGCAAGAACCACAGGGACAGGGACTAATGAAAAACTGTTTTTT; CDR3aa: CASSHARTTGTGTNEKLFF
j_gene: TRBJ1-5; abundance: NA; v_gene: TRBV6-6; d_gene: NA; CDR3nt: TGTGCCAGCCTTCGAGATCAGCCCCAGCATTTT; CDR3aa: CASLRDQPQHF
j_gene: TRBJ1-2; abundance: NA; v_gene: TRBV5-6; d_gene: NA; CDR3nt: TGTGCCAGCAGCTTTTACCTAATCGAGAACTATGGCTACACCTTC; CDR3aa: CASSFYLIENYGYTF
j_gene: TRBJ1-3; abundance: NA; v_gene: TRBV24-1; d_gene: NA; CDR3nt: TGTGCCACCAGTGAGGGGGGAAGAAGACCTGGAAACACCATATATTTT; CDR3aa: CATSEGGRRPGNTIYF
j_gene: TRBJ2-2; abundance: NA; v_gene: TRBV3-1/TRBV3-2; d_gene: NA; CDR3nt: TGTGCCAGCAGCCAAGCCAGGGGATACACCGGGGAGCTGTTTTTT; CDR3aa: CASSQARGYTGELFF
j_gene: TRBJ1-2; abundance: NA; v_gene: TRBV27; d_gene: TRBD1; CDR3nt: TGTGCCAGCAGTTTAAGTGGACAGGGCGGTCGCTACACCTTC; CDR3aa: CASSLSGQGGRYTF
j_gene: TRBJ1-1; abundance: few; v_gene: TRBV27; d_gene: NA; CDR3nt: TGTGCCAGCAGTTTATTCGCAGGGATTGTTGAAGCTTTCTTT; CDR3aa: CASSLFAGIVEAFF
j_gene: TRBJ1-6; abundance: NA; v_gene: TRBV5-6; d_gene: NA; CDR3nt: TGTGCCAGCAACATTCGGGGGTTTCTTGCCACCCTCCACTTT; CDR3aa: CASNIRGFLATLHF
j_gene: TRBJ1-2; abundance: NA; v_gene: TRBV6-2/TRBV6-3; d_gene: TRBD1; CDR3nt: TGTGCCAGCAGTCCGCCCGGGACAGCTAACTATGGCTACACCTTC; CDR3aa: CASSPPGTANYGYTF
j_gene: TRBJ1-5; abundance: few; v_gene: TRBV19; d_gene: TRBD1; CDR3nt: TGTGCCAGTAGTATAAAACAGGGGCCTCAGCCCCAGCATTTT; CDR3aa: CASSIKQGPQPQHF
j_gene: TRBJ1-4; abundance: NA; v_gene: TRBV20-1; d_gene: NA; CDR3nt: TGCAGTGCTAGTGGGGGCCCAAATGAAAAACTGTTTTTT; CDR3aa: CSASGGPNEKLFF
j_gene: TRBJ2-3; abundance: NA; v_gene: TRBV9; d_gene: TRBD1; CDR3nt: TGTGCCAGCAGCCCCTGGGACAGCCCGCTGGGGGATACGCAGTATTTT; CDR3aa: CASSPWDSPLGDTQYF
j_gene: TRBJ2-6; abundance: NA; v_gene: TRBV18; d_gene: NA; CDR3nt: TGTGCCAGCTCACCATCCCAGGCTGGGGCCAACGTCCTGACTTTC; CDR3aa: CASSPSQAGANVLTF
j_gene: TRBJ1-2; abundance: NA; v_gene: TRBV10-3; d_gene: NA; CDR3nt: TGTGCCATCAGTGAGAGGGAGGGGGTGAGTGGCTACACCTTC; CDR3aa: CAISEREGVSGYTF
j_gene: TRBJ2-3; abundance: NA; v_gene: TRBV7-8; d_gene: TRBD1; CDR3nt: TGTGCCAGCAGCCTACAGACAGGGTTATCTACAGATACGCAGTATTTT; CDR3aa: CASSLQTGLSTDTQYF
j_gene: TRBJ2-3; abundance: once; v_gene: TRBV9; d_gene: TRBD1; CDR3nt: TGTGCCAGCAGCGTAGTAGGAACAGGGGTGAAAGATACGCAGTATTTT; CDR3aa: CASSVVGTGVKDTQYF
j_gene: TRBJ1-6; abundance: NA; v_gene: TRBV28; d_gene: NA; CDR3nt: TGTGCCAGCAGTTCCACGACAGGTATTAATTCACCCCTCCACTTT; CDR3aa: CASSSTTGINSPLHF
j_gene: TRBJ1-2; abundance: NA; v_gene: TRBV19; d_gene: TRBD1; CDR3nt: TGTGCCAGTGGGACAGTGGGGGAAGGCTATGGCTACACCTTC; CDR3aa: CASGTVGEGYGYTF
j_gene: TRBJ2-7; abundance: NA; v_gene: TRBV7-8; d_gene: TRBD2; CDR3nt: TGTGCCAGCAGCATAGAAACGACTAGCGTTCACGAGCAGTACTTC; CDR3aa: CASSIETTSVHEQYF
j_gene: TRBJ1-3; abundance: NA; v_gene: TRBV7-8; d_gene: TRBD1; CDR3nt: TGTGCCAGCAGCGTAACCGGGACAGGATACTCTGGAAACACCATATATTTT; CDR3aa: CASSVTGTGYSGNTIYF
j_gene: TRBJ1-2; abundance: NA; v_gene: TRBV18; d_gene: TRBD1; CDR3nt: TGTGCCAGCTCACCACTGGGACAGGGCGACTATGGCTACACCTTC; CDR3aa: CASSPLGQGDYGYTF
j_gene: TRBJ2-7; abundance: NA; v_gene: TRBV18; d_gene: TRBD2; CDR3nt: TGTGCCAGCTCACCACGGGGGGGACTTCTCTACGAGCAGTACTTC; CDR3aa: CASSPRGGLLYEQYF
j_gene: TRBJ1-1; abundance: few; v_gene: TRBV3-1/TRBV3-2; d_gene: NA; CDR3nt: TGTGCCAGCAGCCAAGACGGCGGGAGCACTGAAGCTTTCTTT; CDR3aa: CASSQDGGSTEAFF
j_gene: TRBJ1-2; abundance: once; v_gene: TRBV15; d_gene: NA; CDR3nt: TGTGCCACCAGCAGAGACAGGGCCTCCGGCTTATATGGCTACACCTTC; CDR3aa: CATSRDRASGLYGYTF
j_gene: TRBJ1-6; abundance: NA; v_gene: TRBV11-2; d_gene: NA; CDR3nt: TGTGCCAGCAGCTTACATGGCAGAGGAGATTCACCCCTCCACTTT; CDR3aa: CASSLHGRGDSPLHF
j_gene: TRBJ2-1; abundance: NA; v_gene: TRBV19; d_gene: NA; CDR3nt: TGTGCCACTCAATCTGATCTCGGAGGCTCCTACAATGAGCAGTTCTTC; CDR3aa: CATQSDLGGSYNEQFF
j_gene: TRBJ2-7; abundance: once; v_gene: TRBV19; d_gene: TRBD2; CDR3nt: TGTGCCAGTAGTAAAGGACTAGCGGGACCCTACGAGCAGTACTTC; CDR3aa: CASSKGLAGPYEQYF
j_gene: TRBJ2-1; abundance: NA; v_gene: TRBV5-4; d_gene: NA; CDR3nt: TGTGCCAGCAGCTTGGTCGGACAGACGACCTCTGAGCAGTTCTTC; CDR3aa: CASSLVGQTTSEQFF
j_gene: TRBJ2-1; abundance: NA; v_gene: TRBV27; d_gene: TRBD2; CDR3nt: TGTGCCAGCAGTGTAGCGGGAGCGTCCTACAATGAGCAGTTCTTC; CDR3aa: CASSVAGASYNEQFF
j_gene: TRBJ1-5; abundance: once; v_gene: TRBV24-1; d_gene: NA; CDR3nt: TGTGCCACCAGTGATTCTTACCCGACGGGAGGGGAACAGCCCCAGCATTTT; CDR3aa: CATSDSYPTGGEQPQHF
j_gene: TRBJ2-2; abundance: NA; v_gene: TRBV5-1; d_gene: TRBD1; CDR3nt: TGCGCCAGCAGCTTTGGACAGGGCTTGACCGGGGAGCTGTTTTTT; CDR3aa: CASSFGQGLTGELFF
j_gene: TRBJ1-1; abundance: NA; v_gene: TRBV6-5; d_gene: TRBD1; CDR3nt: TGTGCCAGCAGTTACTGGCCCGACAGGGATGGAGCTTTCTTT; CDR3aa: CASSYWPDRDGAFF
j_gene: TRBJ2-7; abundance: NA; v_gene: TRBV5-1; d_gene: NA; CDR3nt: TGCGCCAGCAGCTTGGCCGGTATCGGGGGATACGAGCAGTACTTC; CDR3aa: CASSLAGIGGYEQYF
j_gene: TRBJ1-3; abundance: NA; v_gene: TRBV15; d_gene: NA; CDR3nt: TGTGCCACCAGCAGAGATTGGCAGGGAGGAAACACCATATATTTT; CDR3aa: CATSRDWQGGNTIYF
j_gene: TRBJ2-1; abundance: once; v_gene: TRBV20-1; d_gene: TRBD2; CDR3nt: TGCAGTGCTAGTTCCGAGCGGGAGGCTTGGGGTGAGCAGTTCTTC; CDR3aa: CSASSEREAWGEQFF
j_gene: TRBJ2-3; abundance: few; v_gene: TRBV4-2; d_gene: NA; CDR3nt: TGTGCCAGCAGCTTTATTCGCACAGATACGCAGTATTTT; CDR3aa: CASSFIRTDTQYF
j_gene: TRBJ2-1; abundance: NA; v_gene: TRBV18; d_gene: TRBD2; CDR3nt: TGTGCCAGCTCACCCAGCCACCCCGCGGCGGGAGGTTGGAATGAGCAGTTCTTC; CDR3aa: CASSPSHPAAGGWNEQFF
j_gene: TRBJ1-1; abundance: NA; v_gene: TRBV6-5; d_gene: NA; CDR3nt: TGTGCCAGTCGACAGGCTGAAGCTTTCTTT; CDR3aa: CASRQAEAFF
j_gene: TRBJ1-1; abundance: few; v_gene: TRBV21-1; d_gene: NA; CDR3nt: TGTGCCAGCAGCAAAGCGCGATGGGCCCTGAACACTGAAGCTTTCTTT; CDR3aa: CASSKARWALNTEAFF
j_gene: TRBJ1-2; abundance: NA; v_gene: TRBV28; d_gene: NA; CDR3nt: TGTGCCAGCAGACCCCTTGACAATTTCTATGGCTACACCTTC; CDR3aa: CASRPLDNFYGYTF